This T cell receptor beta chain was observed in a study of T cells in localized non-small cell lung cancer. Profiled with immunoSEQ multiplex PCR; TCRdb holds only in-frame clones, not every one. This table holds fewer than 40,000 clones, 87% found once. CDR1 and CDR2 (germline): MNHEY, SVGAGI. This CDR3 region has 15 residues. V was pared by 10 bases and J by 2 bases, with 11 bases of the junction left unmatched. The chain recombines TRBV6-5 with TRBJ1-5; 7 bases are a match to TRBD1. The material was peripheral blood mononuclear cells, obtained before any cancer treatment. This TCR derives from a man aged 35 to 69 with stage III lung adenocarcinoma. This chain's CDR3 is CATRLTTGGNQPQHF. CDR3 nucleotides: TGTGCCACCCGCCTTACCACAGGGGGCAATCAGCCCCAGCATTTT.